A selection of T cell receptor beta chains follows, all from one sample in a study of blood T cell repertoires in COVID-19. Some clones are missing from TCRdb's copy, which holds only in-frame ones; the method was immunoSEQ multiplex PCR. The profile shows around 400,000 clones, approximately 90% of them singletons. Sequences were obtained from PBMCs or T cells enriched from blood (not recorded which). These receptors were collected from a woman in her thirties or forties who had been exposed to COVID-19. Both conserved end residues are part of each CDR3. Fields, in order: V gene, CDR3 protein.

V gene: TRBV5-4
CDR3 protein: CASSLAQVTDTQYF

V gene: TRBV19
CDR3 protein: CASSSKSGTGEFF

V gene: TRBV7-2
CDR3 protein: CASSRSGRNYSYNEQFF

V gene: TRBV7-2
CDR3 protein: CASSSQAVWGRGNPQHF

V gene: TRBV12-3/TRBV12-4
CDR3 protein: CASSLTSGDTQYF

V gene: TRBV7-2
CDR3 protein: CASGGDRVHGYTF

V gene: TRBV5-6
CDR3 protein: CASSLVPTGGSEAFF

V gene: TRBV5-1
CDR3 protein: CASSERNYNEQFF

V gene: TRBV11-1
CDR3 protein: CASSPPRSYNEQFF

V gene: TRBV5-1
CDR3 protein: CASSFYQGTGELFF

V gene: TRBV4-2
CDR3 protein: CASSHDRAQETQYF

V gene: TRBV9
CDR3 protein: CASSRNSGGGQPQHF

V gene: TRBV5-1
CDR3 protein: CASSARGSSYNSPLHF

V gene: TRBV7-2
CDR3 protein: CASSEGWMDDEQFF

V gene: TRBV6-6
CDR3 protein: CASSLNTGELFF

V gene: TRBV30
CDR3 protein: CAWSLGNGGGGYGYTF

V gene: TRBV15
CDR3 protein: CATKEGGASEQYF

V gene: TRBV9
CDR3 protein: CASSARVENSPLHF

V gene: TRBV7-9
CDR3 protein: CASSRAGGNEQFF

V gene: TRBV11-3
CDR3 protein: CASSPGTGSYNEQFF

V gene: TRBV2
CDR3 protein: CASSDKRTSGGRLGETQYF

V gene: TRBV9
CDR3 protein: CASSPRLSQGGRDEQFF

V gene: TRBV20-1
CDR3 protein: CSASTGYSNQPQHF

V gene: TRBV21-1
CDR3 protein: CASSKSQEDIYF

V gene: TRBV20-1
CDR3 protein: CSASNRQETQYF

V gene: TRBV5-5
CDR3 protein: CASSRLPSGNTIYF

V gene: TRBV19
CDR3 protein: CASSIDKGQRYRGYTF

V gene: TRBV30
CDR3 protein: CAWSAGTGGNQPQHF

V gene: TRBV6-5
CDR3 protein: CASSPGTGGRYGYTF

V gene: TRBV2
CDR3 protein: CASSKGQVNQPQHF

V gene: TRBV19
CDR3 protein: CASSMSRDRGRRQPQHF

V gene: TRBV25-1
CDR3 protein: CASSESVYGYTF

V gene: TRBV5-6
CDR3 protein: CASSLGAGGWNTGELFF

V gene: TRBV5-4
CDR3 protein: CATLDGGTDTQYF

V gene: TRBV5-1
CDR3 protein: CASSLAQGGQPGYTF

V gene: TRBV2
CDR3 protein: CAMPRQGPNQGYTF

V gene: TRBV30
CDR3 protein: CAWSGTSGMHEQFF

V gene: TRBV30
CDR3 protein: CAWSVNGQGMGEAFF

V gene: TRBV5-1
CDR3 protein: CASSLISGTGRYGYTF

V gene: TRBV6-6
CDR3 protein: CASSLRLRDNYGYTF

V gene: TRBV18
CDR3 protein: CASSPPGGYEQYF

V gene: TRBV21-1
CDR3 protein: CASSKPPTRRDRGQVNTEAFF

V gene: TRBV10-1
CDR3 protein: CASSESPGRFSTDTQYF